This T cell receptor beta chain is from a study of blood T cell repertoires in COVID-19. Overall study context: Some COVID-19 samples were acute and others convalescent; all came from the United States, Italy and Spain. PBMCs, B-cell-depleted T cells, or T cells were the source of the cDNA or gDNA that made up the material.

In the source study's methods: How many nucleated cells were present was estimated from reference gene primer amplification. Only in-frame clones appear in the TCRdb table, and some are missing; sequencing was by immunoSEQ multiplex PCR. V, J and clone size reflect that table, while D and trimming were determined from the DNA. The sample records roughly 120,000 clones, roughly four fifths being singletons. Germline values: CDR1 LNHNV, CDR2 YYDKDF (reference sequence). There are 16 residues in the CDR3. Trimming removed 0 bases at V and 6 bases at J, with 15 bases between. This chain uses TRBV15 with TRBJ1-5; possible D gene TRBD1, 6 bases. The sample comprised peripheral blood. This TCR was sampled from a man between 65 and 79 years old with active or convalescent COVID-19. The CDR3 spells CATSRDPAGVGQPQHF. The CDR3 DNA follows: TGTGCCACCAGCAGAGATCCCGCAGGGGTTGGTCAGCCCCAGCATTTT.